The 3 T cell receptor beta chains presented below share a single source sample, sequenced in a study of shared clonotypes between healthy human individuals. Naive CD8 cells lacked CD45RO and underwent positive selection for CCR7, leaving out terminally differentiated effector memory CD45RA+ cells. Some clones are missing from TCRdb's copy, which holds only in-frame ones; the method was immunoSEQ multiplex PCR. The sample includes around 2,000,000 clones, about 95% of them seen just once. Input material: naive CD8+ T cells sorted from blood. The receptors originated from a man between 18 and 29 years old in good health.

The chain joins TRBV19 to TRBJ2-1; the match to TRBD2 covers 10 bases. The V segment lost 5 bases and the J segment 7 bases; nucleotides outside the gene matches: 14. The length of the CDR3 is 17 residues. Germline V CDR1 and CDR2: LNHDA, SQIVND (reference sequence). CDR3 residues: CASSSPGLASVRNEQFF. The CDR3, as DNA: TGTGCCAGTAGTTCCCCGGGACTAGCGTCAGTTAGGAATGAGCAGTTCTTC.

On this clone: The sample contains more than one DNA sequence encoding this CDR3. The CDR3 DNA is TGCGCCAGCAGCCGGGCCGGGGAGCTGTTTTTT. Translated, it gives CASSRAGELFF. This chain uses TRBV4-1 with TRBJ2-2; D not resolved. CDR1 is MGHRA and CDR2 is YSYEKL in the germline V gene. V gave up 4 bases and J gave up 6 bases, with 3 bases separating them. The CDR3 is 11 residues long.

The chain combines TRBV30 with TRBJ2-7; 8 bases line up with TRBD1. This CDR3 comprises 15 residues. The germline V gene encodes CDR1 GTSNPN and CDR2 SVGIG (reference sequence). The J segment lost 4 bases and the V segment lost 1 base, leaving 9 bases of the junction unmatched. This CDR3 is CAWSADRGLGYEQYF. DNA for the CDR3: TGTGCCTGGAGTGCTGACAGGGGCCTTGGATACGAGCAGTACTTC.